These T cell receptor beta chains were read from a single sample in a study of blood T cell repertoires in COVID-19. TCRdb's table, derived via immunoSEQ multiplex PCR, lists solely in-frame clones and lacks some. The data show around 68,000 clones, roughly 89% seen once. The specimen was peripheral blood. These receptors all come from a woman between 50 and 59 years old with acute or convalescent COVID-19. Each CDR3 is given with its conserved first and last residue. The D gene is left open where the match is weak. Clone size is not always given. Where it is, it says once, few, many or a class for expanded clones.

>.|TRBJ2-3|.|TRBV11-1
CASSLQGSPQDTQYF
TGTGCCAGCAGCTTACAGGGCAGCCCCCAAGATACGCAGTATTTT
>.|TRBJ1-3|few|TRBV30
CACYRPSGNTIYF
TGTGCCTGCTACCGTCCCTCTGGAAACACCATATATTTT
>.|TRBJ2-1|.|TRBV10-3
CAVSPRDEQFF
TGTGCCGTATCTCCCCGAGATGAGCAGTTCTTC
>.|TRBJ2-2|.|TRBV19
CASGDFWNTGELFF
TGTGCCAGTGGGGACTTCTGGAACACCGGGGAGCTGTTTTTT
>.|TRBJ1-2|.|TRBV5-4
CASRANLEPGGYTF
TGTGCCAGCAGAGCTAACCTGGAACCAGGGGGCTACACCTTC
>TRBD2|TRBJ2-3|once|TRBV7-9
CASSPRLAGGPGDTQYF
TGTGCCAGCAGCCCGCGACTAGCGGGGGGGCCAGGAGATACGCAGTATTTT
>.|TRBJ1-1|.|TRBV5-1
CASSFQTGNTEAFF
TGCGCCAGCAGCTTCCAGACAGGGAACACTGAAGCTTTCTTT
>.|TRBJ1-5|.|TRBV5-3
CARSRGGRSNQPQHF
TGTGCCAGAAGCCGGGGGGGAAGAAGCAATCAGCCCCAGCATTTT
>TRBD2|TRBJ2-1|.|TRBV4-2
CASSPLGEGTSGRAGHNEQFF
TGTGCCAGCAGCCCCCTTGGAGAAGGGACTAGCGGGAGGGCCGGGCACAATGAGCAGTTCTTC
>TRBD1|TRBJ2-1|.|TRBV7-9
CASSPGTGLYNEQFF
TGTGCCAGCAGCCCCGGGACAGGGCTTTACAATGAGCAGTTCTTC
>TRBD1|TRBJ2-4|.|TRBV5-6
CASRGQGNIQYF
TGTGCCAGCAGAGGACAGGGAAACATTCAGTACTTC
>.|TRBJ1-5|.|TRBV7-8
CASSLGQNQPQHF
TGTGCCAGCAGCTTAGGGCAGAATCAGCCCCAGCATTTT
>.|TRBJ1-1|few|TRBV9
CASSTGENTEAFF
TGTGCCAGCAGTACAGGAGAGAACACTGAAGCTTTCTTT
>.|TRBJ1-2|.|TRBV19
CASSGPRGYTF
TGTGCCAGTAGTGGGCCTCGTGGCTACACCTTC
>.|TRBJ1-1|.|TRBV11-1
CASSLSEESTEAFF
TGTGCCAGCAGCTTGAGTGAGGAAAGCACTGAAGCTTTCTTT
>.|TRBJ2-5|few|TRBV5-1
CASSLSISGTQYF
TGCGCCAGCAGCTTGTCGATAAGCGGGACCCAGTACTTC
>.|TRBJ2-6|.|TRBV6-2/TRBV6-3
CASSLRERTGANVLTF
TGTGCCAGCAGCCTCAGGGAAAGAACCGGGGCCAACGTCCTGACTTTC
>TRBD2|TRBJ2-4|.|TRBV5-6
CASSLYGGSGQNIQYF
TGTGCCAGCAGCTTGTATGGGGGTAGCGGGCAAAACATTCAGTACTTC
>.|TRBJ2-2|.|TRBV4-1
CASSQESEQHTGELFF
TGCGCCAGCAGCCAAGAATCGGAGCAACACACCGGGGAGCTGTTTTTT
>.|TRBJ2-7|.|TRBV2
CAGQPRVSYEQYF
TGTGCCGGACAACCCAGGGTTTCCTACGAGCAGTACTTC
>.|TRBJ2-7|.|TRBV27
CASSMTGAYEQYF
TGTGCCAGCAGTATGACGGGAGCCTACGAGCAGTACTTC
>TRBD2|TRBJ2-3|.|TRBV19
CASSIGLAGADTQYF
TGTGCCAGTAGTATTGGGCTAGCGGGGGCAGATACGCAGTATTTT
>TRBD1|TRBJ2-5|.|TRBV6-5
CASARDRGVETQYF
TGTGCCAGTGCTCGGGACAGGGGTGTTGAGACCCAGTACTTC
>TRBD2|TRBJ2-7|.|TRBV30
CAWKEASGFSYEQYF
TGTGCCTGGAAGGAGGCTAGCGGGTTCTCCTACGAGCAGTACTTC
>.|TRBJ1-5|.|TRBV19
CASSIAGIYSNQPQHF
TGTGCCAGTAGTATAGCAGGGATTTATAGCAATCAGCCCCAGCATTTT
>TRBD1|TRBJ1-2|.|TRBV19
CASSTADRAEGYTF
TGTGCCAGTAGTACGGCGGACAGGGCAGAGGGCTACACCTTC
>TRBD2|TRBJ2-5|.|TRBV20-1
CSASGLAGVQETQYF
TGCAGTGCTAGTGGGCTAGCGGGAGTACAAGAGACCCAGTACTTC
>.|TRBJ1-2|.|TRBV6-1
CASSEARNYGYTF
TGTGCCAGCAGTGAAGCACGGAACTATGGCTACACCTTC
>.|TRBJ1-2|.|TRBV5-4
CASSLPVEPNYGYTF
TGTGCCAGCAGCTTGCCGGTTGAACCTAACTATGGCTACACCTTC